This T cell receptor (beta chain) was recorded in a study of T cells in Graves' hyperthyroidism and ophthalmopathy. Hyperthyroidism was newly diagnosed in patients aged 18 to 65 (duration under 2 months). Exclusion criteria comprised uncontrolled infection, other autoimmune disease, pregnancy or lactation. Isolation of PBMCs was performed on around 9.3 ml fresh peripheral blood. General study findings and limits: Also found in blood were most expanded thyroid clonotypes above 0.001.

In this sample, this clonotype turned up many times. Its antigen is as yet unknown. RNA transcripts were the template for amplifying TCR beta CDR3 regions. Using the HTBI primer set, a first-round RT-PCR was run on the TCR CDR3. TCRdb reprocessed the multiplex PCR reads via MiXCR and lists one record per CDR3 protein. This sample yields 370,000 or so distinct CDR3 sequences, of which roughly 12% are seen a single time; around 20% belongs to the top ten. The material sequenced was blood. The source of this sequence is a man aged 30 to 39 with Graves' hyperthyroidism that later progressed to Graves' ophthalmopathy.

The CDR3: CSARASMGAFF. The CDR3 nucleotides read TGCAGTGCTAGAGCGAGTATGGGAGCTTTCTTT. The gene calls are TRBV20-1 and TRBJ1-1; D unresolved. The V end lost 1 base, the J end lost 10 bases, and 10 bases lay between the germline ends. The germline CDR1 and CDR2 sequences are DFQATT and SNEGSKA (reference sequence). The CDR3 runs to 11 residues.